This TCR beta chain comes out of a study of CD8 T cells in Susac syndrome. Notes on the study in general: Only a relatively small number of individuals were included in the TCR sequencing and HLA analysis.

Germline lookup yields CDR1 SQVTM and CDR2 ANQGSEA. Deletions cut 1 base from V and 0 bases from J, with 12 bases between. This CDR3 comprises 16 residues. Comment on this clonotype: The target antigen is unknown.

Sequencing targeted TCR beta in T cells from blood (CD8+ and CD4+). Included as multiple sclerosis controls were treatment-naive patients who had stable or active relapsing-remitting disease. Both CD4+ and CD8+ T cells were negatively isolated, and TEMRA cells underwent FACS enrichment. Reverse transcription of roughly 0.45 to 1 ug RNA used random hexamers. TCRdb processed the immunoSEQ multiplex PCR reads anew with MiXCR; each CDR3 protein has one entry. The sample has about 150,000 distinct CDR3 sequences, about 94% seen once; the top ten hold 0.21%. The source of this sequence is a human donor with multiple sclerosis. What was sequenced was CD8+ T cells from PBMCs. The V gene is TRBV29-1, the J gene TRBJ2-2; tentative D call: TRBD1 (7 bases). CDR3 amino acids: CSVEARGVTNTGELFF. CDR3 sequence (DNA): TGCAGCGTTGAAGCCAGGGGGGTAACGAACACCGGGGAGCTGTTTTTT.